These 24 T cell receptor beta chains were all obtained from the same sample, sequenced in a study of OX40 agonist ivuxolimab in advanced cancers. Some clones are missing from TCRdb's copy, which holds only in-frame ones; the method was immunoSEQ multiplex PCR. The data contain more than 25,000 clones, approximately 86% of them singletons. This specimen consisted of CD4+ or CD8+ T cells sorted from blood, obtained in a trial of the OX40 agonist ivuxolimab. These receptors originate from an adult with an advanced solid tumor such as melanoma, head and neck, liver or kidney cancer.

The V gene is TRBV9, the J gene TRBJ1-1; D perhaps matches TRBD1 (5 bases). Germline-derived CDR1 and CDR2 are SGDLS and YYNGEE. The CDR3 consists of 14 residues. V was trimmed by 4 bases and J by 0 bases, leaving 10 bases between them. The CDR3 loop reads CASSPSRVNTEAFF. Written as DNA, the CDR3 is TGTGCCAGCAGCCCTTCCAGGGTGAACACTGAAGCTTTCTTT.

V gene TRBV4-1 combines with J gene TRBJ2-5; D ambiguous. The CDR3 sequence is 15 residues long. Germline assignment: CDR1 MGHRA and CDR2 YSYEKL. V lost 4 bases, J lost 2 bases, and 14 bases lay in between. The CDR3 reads CASSPLPGPQETQYF. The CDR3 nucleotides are TGCGCCAGCAGCCCCCTCCCTGGGCCACAAGAGACCCAGTACTTC.

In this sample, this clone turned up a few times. CDR3 amino acids: CASSLSGGVNTGELFF. CDR3 nucleotide sequence: TGTGCCAGCAGTTTATCGGGGGGCGTGAACACCGGGGAGCTGTTTTTT. The chain uses TRBV27 and TRBJ2-2; perhaps D is TRBD1 or TRBD2 (6 bases each). The germline V gene encodes CDR1 MNHEY and CDR2 SMNVEV (reference sequence). CDR3 length equals 16 residues. V gave up 0 bases and J gave up 1 base, with 9 bases separating them.

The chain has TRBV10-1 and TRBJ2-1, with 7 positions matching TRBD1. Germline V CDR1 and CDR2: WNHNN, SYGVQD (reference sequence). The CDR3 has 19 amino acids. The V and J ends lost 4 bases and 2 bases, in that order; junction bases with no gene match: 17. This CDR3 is CASSGALQAGTATYNEQFF. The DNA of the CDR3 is TGCGCCAGCAGTGGCGCCCTGCAAGCCGGGACAGCGACCTACAATGAGCAGTTCTTC.

The CDR3 nucleotides are TGTGCCAGCAGTATCACAGGGGGTGAGTACGAGCAGTACTTC. Protein: CASSITGGEYEQYF. The rearrangement uses TRBV13 and TRBJ2-7; TRBD1 matches at 8 bases. Germline V gene lookup returns CDR1 PRHDT and CDR2 FYEKMQ (reference sequence). This CDR3 comprises 14 residues. Germline trimming cut 6 bases from V and 4 bases from J; bases unmatched to any gene: 8.

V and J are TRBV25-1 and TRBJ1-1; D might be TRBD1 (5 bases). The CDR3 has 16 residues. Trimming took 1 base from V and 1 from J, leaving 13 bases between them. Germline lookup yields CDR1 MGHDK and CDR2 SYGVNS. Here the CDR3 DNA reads TGTGCCAGCAGTGAATGGAGCGACAGATCGAACACTGAAGCTTTCTTT. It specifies CASSEWSDRSNTEAFF.

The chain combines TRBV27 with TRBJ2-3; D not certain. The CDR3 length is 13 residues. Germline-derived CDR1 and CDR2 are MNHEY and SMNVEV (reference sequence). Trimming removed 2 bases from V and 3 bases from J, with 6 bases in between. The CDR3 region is CASSLGLTDTQYF. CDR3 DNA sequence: TGTGCCAGCAGTTTAGGGTTAACAGATACGCAGTATTTT.

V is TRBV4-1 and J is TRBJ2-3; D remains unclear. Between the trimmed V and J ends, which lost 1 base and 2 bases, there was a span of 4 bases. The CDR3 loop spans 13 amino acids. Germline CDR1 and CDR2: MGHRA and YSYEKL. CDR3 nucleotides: TGCGCCAGCAGCCAAGTTGACACAGATACGCAGTATTTT. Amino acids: CASSQVDTDTQYF.

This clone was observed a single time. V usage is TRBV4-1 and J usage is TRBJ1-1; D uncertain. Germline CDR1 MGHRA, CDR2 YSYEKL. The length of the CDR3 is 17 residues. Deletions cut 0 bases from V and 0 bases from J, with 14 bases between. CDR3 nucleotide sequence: TGCGCCAGCAGCCAAGATGTCTACATTTGGGTGAACACTGAAGCTTTCTTT. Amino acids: CASSQDVYIWVNTEAFF.

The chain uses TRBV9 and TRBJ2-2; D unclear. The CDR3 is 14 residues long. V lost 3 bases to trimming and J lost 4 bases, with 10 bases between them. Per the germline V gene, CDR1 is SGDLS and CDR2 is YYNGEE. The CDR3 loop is CASSENTPTGELFF. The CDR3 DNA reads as TGTGCCAGCAGCGAAAACACACCCACCGGGGAGCTGTTTTTT.

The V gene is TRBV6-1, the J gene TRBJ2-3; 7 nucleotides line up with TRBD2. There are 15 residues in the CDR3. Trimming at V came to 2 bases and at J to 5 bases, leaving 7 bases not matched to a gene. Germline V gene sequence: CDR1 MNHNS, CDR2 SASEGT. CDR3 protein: CASSEWGRVGDTQYF. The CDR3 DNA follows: TGTGCCAGCAGTGAATGGGGGAGGGTCGGAGATACGCAGTATTTT.

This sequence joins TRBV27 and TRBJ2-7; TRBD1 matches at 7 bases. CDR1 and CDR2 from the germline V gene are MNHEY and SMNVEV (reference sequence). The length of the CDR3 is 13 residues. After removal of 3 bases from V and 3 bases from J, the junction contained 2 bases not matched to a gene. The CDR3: CASSLDRSYEQYF. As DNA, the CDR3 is TGTGCCAGCAGTTTGGACAGGAGCTACGAGCAGTACTTC.

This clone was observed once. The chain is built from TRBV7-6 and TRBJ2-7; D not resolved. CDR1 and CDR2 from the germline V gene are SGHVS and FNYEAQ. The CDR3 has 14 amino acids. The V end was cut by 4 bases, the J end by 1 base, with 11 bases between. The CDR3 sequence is CASSSNPFSYEQYF. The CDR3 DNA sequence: TGTGCCAGCAGCTCAAATCCGTTTTCCTACGAGCAGTACTTC.

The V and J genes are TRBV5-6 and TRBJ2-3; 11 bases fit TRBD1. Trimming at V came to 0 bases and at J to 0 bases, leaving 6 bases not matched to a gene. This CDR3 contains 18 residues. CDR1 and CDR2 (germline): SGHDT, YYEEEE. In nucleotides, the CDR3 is TGTGCCAGCAGCTTGGTAGGGACAGGGGGTTTTAGCACAGATACGCAGTATTTT. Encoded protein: CASSLVGTGGFSTDTQYF.

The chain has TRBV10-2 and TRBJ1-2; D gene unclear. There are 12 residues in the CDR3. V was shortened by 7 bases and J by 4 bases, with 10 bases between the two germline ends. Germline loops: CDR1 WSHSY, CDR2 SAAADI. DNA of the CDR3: TGCGCCAGCATGCGGGGAATCTATGGCTACACCTTC. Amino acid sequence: CASMRGIYGYTF.

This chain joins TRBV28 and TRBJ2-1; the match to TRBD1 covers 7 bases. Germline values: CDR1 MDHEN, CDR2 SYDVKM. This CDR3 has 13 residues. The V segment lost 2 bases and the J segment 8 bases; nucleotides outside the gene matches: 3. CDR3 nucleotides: TGTGCCAGCAGTTTACGCACAGGGGATGAGCAGTTCTTC. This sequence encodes CASSLRTGDEQFF.

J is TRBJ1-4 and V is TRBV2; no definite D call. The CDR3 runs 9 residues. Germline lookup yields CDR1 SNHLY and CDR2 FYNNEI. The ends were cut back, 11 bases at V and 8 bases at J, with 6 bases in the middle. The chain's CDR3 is CAFSEKLFF. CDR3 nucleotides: TGTGCCTTCTCCGAAAAACTGTTTTTT. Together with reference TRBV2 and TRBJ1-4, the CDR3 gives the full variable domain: EPEVTQTPSHQVTQMGQEVILRCVPISNHLYFYWYRQILGQKVEFLVSFYNNEISEKSEIFDDQFSVERPDGSNFTLKIRSTKLEDSAMYFCAFSEKLFFGSGTQLSVL.

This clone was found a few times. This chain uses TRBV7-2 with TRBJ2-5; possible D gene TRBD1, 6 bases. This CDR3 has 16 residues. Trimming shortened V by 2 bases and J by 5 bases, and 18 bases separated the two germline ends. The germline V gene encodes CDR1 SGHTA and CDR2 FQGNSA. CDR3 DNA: TGTGCCAGCAGCTTAAATGGTATCAGGGGCAGGGAGACCCAGTACTTC. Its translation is CASSLNGIRGRETQYF. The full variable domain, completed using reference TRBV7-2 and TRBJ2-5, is GAGVSQSPSNKVTEKGKDVELRCDPISGHTALYWYRQSLGQGLEFLIYFQGNSAPDKSGLPSDRFSAERTGGSVSTLTIQRTQQEDSAVYLCASSLNGIRGRETQYFGPGTRLLVL.

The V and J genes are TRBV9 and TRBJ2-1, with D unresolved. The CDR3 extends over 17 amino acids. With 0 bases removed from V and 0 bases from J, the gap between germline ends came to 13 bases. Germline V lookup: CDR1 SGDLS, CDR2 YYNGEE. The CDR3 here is CASSVEAAPSSYNEQFF. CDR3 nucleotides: TGTGCCAGCAGCGTAGAAGCAGCGCCAAGCTCCTACAATGAGCAGTTCTTC.

CDR3 sequence reads: CASDLTGASNQPQHF. Written as DNA, the CDR3 is TGTGCCAGCGACCTGACAGGGGCTAGCAATCAGCCCCAGCATTTT. V gene TRBV6-1 combines with J gene TRBJ1-5; 8 nucleotides line up with TRBD1. V shed 8 bases and J 0 bases; nucleotides not matched to a gene: 6. Germline CDR1 and CDR2: MNHNS and SASEGT. The CDR3 runs 15 residues.

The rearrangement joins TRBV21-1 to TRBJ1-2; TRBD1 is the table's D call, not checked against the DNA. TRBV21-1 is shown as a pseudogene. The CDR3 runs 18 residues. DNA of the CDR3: TGTGCCAGCAGCAAAGCGCAGGCAGGGTCGACCCCTAACTATGGCTACACCTTC. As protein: CASSKAQAGSTPNYGYTF.

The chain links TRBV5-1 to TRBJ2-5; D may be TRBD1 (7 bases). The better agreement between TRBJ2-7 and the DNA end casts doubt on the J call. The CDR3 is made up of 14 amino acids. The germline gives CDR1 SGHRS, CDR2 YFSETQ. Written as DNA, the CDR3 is TGCGCCAGCAAGCTAACAGGGGAGGCCTACGAGCAGTACTTC. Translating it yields CASKLTGEAYEQYF.

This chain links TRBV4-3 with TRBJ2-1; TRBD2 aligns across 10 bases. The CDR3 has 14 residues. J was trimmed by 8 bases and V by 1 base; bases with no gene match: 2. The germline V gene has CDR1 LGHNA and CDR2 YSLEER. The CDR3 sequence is CASSQVAGGYEQFF. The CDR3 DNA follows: TGCGCCAGCAGCCAAGTAGCGGGGGGCTATGAGCAGTTCTTC.

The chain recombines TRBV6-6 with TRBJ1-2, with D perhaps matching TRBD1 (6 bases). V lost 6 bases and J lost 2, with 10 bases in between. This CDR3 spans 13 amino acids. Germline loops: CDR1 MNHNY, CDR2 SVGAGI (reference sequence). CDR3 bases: TGTGCCAGCAGCCCAGGGGTGAACTATGGCTACACCTTC. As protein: CASSPGVNYGYTF.